This T cell receptor (beta chain) comes out of a study of blood T cell repertoires in COVID-19. Donors in Cohort 3 counted as recovered after two negative PCRs, clearance, or symptom resolution. From germline, CDR1 is MNHEY and CDR2 SMNVEV (reference sequence). This CDR3 region has 16 residues. V trimming: 5 bases; J trimming: 2 bases; junction bases outside the gene matches: 9. Using immunoSEQ multiplex PCR, the repertoire was profiled, and TCRdb retains in-frame clones only, with some absent. The sample records 250,000 or so clones, roughly 86% being singletons. The rearrangement joins TRBV27 to TRBJ1-1; TRBD1 agrees at 9 bases. The receptor was derived from a woman aged 18-29 years who had recovered from COVID-19. Sequenced input: PBMCs or T cells enriched from blood (not recorded which). In DNA form, the CDR3 reads TGTGCCAGCAGTCGCGGGACAGGGAAGATAAACACTGAAGCTTTCTTT. This encodes CASSRGTGKINTEAFF.